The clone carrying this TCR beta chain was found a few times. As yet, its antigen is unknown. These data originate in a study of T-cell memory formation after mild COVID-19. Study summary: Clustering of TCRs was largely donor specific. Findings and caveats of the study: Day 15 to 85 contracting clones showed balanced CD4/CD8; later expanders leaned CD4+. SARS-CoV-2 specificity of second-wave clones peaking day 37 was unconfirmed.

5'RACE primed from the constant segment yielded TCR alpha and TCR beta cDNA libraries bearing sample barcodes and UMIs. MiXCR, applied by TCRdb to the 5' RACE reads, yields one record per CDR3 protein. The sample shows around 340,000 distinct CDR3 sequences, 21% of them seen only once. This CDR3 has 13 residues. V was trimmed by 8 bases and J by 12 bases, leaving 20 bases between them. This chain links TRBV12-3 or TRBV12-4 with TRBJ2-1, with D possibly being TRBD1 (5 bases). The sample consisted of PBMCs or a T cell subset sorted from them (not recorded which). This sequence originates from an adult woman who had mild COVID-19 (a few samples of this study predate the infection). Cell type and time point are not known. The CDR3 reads CASLGPTGRSQFF. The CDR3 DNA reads TGTGCCAGCCTCGGTCCTACAGGCCGTTCGCAGTTCTTC.